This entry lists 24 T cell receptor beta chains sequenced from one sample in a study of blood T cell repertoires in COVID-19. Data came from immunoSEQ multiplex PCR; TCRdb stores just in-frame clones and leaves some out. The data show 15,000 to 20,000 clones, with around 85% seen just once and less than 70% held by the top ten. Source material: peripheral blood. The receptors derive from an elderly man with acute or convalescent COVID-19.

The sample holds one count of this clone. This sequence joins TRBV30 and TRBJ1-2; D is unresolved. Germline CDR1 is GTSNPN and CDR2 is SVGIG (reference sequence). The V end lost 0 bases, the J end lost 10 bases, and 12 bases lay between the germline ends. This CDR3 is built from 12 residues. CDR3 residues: CAWSVTSGLYTF. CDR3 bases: TGTGCCTGGAGTGTAACATCAGGCCTCTACACCTTC.

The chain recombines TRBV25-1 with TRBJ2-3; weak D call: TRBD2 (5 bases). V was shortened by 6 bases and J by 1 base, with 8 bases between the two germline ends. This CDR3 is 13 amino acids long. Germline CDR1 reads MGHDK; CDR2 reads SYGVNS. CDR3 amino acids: CASSPAGTDTQYF. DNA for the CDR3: TGTGCCAGCAGCCCAGCGGGCACAGATACGCAGTATTTT.

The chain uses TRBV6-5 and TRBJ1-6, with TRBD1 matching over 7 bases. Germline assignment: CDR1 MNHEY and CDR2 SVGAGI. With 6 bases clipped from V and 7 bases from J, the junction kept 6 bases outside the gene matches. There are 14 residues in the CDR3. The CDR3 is CASSTDRANSPLHF. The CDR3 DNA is TGTGCCAGCAGCACAGACAGGGCCAATTCACCCCTCCACTTT.

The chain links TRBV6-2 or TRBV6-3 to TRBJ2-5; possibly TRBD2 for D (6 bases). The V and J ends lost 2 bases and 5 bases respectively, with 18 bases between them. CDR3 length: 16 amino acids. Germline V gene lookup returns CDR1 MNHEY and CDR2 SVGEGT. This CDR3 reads CASSYEPGVVEETQYF. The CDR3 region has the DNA TGTGCCAGCAGTTACGAACCGGGGGTAGTAGAGGAGACCCAGTACTTC.

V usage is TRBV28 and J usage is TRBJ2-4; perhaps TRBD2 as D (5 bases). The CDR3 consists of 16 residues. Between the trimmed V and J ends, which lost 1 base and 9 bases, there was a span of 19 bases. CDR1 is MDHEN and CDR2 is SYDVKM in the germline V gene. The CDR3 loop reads CASSLSTRLYEGIQYF. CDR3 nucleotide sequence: TGTGCCAGCAGTTTATCCACGCGTTTGTACGAGGGCATTCAGTACTTC.

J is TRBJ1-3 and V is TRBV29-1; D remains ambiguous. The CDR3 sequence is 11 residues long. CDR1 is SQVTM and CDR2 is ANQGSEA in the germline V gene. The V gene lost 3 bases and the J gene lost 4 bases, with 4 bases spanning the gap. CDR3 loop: CSVDEGNTIYF. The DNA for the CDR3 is TGCAGCGTTGACGAGGGAAACACCATATATTTT.

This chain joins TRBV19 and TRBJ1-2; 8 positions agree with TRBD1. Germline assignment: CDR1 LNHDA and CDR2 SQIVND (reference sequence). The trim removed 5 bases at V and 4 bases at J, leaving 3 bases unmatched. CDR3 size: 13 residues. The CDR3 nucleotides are TGTGCCAGTAGTCGACAGGGGTCCTATGGCTACACCTTC. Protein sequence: CASSRQGSYGYTF.

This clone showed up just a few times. The CDR3 nucleotides read TGTGCCAGCTCACCCGGGACGGGGAGGTTCAACTATGGCTACACCTTC. Protein sequence: CASSPGTGRFNYGYTF. This rearrangement joins TRBV18 to TRBJ1-2, with a tentative D call TRBD1 (5 bases). Germline V CDR1 and CDR2: KGHSH, LQKENI. This CDR3 region has 16 residues. Trimming pared 3 bases from V and 2 bases from J, leaving 16 bases between.

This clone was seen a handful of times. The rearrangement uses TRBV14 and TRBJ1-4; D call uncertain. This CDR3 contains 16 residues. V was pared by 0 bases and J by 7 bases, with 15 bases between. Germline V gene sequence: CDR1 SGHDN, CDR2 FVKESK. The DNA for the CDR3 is TGTGCCAGCAGCCAAGATAGGACTGTACGAAGTGAAAAACTGTTTTTT. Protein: CASSQDRTVRSEKLFF.

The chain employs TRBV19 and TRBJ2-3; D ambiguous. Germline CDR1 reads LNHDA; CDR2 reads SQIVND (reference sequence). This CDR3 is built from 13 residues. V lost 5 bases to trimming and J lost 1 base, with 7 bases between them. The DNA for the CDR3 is TGTGCCAGTAGTCTTGGGCGCACAGATACGCAGTATTTT. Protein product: CASSLGRTDTQYF.

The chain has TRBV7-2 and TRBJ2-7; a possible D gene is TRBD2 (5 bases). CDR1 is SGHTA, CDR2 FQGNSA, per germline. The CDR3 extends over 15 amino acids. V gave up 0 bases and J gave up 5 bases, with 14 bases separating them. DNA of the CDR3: TGTGCCAGCAGCTTAGCCGGGGATAACCCTAACGAGCAGTACTTC. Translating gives CASSLAGDNPNEQYF. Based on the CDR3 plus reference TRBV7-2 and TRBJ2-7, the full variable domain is GAGVSQSPSNKVTEKGKDVELRCDPISGHTALYWYRQSLGQGLEFLIYFQGNSAPDKSGLPSDRFSAERTGGSVSTLTIQRTQQEDSAVYLCASSLAGDNPNEQYFGPGTRLTVT.

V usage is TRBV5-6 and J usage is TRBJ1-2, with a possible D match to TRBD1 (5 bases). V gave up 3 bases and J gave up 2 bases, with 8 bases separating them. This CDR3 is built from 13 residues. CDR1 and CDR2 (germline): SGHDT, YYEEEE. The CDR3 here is CASSSGLNYGYTF. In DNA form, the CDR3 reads TGTGCCAGCAGCTCGGGACTAAACTATGGCTACACCTTC.

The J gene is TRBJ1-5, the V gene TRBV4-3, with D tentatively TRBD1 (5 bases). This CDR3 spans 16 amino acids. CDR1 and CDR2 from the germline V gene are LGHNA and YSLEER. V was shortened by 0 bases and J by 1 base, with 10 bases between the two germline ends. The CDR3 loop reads CASSQEMGGSNQPQHF. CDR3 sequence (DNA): TGCGCCAGCAGCCAAGAGATGGGGGGAAGCAATCAGCCCCAGCATTTT.

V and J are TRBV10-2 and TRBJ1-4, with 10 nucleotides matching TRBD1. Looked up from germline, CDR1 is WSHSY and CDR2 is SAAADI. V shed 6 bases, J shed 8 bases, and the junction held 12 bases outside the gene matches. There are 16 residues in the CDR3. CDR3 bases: TGCGCCAGCAGGGGACAGGGGTCGAGCTCGGAGGAAAAACTGTTTTTT. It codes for CASRGQGSSSEEKLFF.

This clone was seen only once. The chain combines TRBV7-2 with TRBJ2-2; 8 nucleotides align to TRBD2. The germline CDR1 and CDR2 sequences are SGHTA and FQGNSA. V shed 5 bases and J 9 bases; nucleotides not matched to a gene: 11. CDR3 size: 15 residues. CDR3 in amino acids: CASSGGQAGARELFF. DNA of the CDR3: TGTGCCAGCAGCGGGGGACAAGCGGGGGCCAGGGAGCTGTTTTTT.

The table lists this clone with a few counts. The CDR3 nucleotides read TGTGCCAGCAGCTTGACTGTCGGCCTCCACTTT. Protein sequence: CASSLTVGLHF. The chain recombines TRBV7-2 with TRBJ1-6; D is uncertain. The germline V gene encodes CDR1 SGHTA and CDR2 FQGNSA. The CDR3 length is 11 residues. V was trimmed by 3 bases and J by 15 bases, leaving 9 bases between them.

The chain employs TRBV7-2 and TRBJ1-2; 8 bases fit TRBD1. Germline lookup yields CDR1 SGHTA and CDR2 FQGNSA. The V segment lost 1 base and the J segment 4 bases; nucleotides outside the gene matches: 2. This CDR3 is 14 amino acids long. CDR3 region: CASSLGGTGYGYTF. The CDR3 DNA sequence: TGTGCCAGCAGCTTAGGGGGGACAGGCTATGGCTACACCTTC.

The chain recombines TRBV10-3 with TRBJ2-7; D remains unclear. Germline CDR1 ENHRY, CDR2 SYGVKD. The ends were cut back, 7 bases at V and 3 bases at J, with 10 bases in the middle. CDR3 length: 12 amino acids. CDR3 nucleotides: TGTGCCATCAACTCCCCCTTCTACGAGCAGTACTTC. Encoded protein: CAINSPFYEQYF.

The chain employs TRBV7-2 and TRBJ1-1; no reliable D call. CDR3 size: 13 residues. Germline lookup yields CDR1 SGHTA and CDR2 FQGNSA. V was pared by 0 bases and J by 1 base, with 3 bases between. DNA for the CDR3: TGTGCCAGCAGCTTAGCCAGGAACACTGAAGCTTTCTTT. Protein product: CASSLARNTEAFF.

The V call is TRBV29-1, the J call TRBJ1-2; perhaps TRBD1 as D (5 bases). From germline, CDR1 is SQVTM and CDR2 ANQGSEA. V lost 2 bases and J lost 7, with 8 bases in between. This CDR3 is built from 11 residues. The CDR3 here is CSVELGGGYTF. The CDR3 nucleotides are TGCAGCGTTGAATTGGGGGGTGGCTACACCTTC.

DNA for the CDR3: TGCAGCGTTGAGTCGGGGACTAGCGGGGGGGCCGCTTACAATGAGCAGTTCTTC. Encoded protein: CSVESGTSGGAAYNEQFF. This sequence joins TRBV29-1 and TRBJ2-1; 16 nucleotides align to TRBD2. With 3 bases clipped from V and 4 bases from J, the junction kept 9 bases outside the gene matches. The CDR3 has 18 residues. Per the germline V gene, CDR1 is SQVTM and CDR2 is ANQGSEA.

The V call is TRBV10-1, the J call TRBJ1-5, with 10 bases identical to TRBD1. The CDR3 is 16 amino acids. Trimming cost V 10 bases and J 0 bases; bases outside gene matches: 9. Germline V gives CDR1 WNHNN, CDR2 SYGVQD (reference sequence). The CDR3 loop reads CAMTRDRGNSNQPQHF. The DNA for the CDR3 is TGCGCCATGACGAGGGACAGGGGTAATAGCAATCAGCCCCAGCATTTT.

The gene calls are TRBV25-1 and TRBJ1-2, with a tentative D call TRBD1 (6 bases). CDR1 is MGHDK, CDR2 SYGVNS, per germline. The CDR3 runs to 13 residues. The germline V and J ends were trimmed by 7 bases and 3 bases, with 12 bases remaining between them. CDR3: CASNPTGYYGYTF. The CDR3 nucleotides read TGTGCCAGCAACCCCACAGGGTACTATGGCTACACCTTC.

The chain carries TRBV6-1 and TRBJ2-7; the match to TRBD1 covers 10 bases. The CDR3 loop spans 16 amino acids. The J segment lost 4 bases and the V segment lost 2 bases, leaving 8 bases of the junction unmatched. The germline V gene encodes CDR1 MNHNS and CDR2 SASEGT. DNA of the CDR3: TGTGCCAGCAGTGAATGGGGGACAGGGGAGAAGTACGAGCAGTACTTC. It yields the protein CASSEWGTGEKYEQYF.